The 25 T cell receptor beta chains presented below share a single source sample, sequenced in a study of blood T cell repertoires in COVID-19. Here immunoSEQ multiplex PCR was the method, and the copy in TCRdb shows in-frame clones only, minus some. The table has about 320,000 clones, 75% to 90% seen once. The source material was PBMCs or T cells enriched from blood (not recorded which). The receptors here all came from a man aged 55 to 69 who had recovered from COVID-19.

The rearrangement links TRBV11-2 to TRBJ1-5; possible D gene TRBD1, 5 bases. Germline CDR1 reads SGHAT; CDR2 reads FQNNGV. The CDR3 is 20 amino acids. The V end was cut by 0 bases, the J end by 4 bases, with 25 bases between. Here the CDR3 reads CASSLDWGGHLREGNQPQHF. CDR3 in DNA: TGTGCCAGCAGCTTAGACTGGGGAGGGCATCTACGTGAGGGGAATCAGCCCCAGCATTTT.

This chain joins TRBV24-1 and TRBJ2-1, with TRBD2 matching 12 bases. The J segment lost 12 bases and the V segment lost 2 bases, leaving 10 bases of the junction unmatched. This CDR3 spans 16 amino acids. Germline V lookup: CDR1 KGHDR, CDR2 SFDVKD. The CDR3 region is CATSDSAGLAGSGQFF. In DNA, the CDR3 is TGTGCCACCAGTGATTCCGCTGGACTAGCGGGAAGTGGGCAGTTCTTC.

The chain recombines TRBV7-9 with TRBJ2-7; D is possibly TRBD2 (5 bases). Germline-derived CDR1 and CDR2 are SEHNR and FQNEAQ (reference sequence). Trimming stripped 1 base from V and 5 bases from J, with 12 bases between. The CDR3 is 14 residues long. CDR3 DNA: TGTGCCAGCAGCTTAGGACGGGGAAACGACGAGCAGTACTTC. It translates to CASSLGRGNDEQYF.

V is TRBV5-1 and J is TRBJ2-6; D gene ambiguous. Per the germline V gene, CDR1 is SGHRS and CDR2 is YFSETQ. This CDR3 spans 16 amino acids. The ends were cut back, 0 bases at V and 0 bases at J, with 7 bases in the middle. CDR3 nucleotides: TGCGCCAGCAGCTTGGACGGTAACTCTGGGGCCAACGTCCTGACTTTC. Its protein is CASSLDGNSGANVLTF. The entire variable domain, with the rest obtained from reference TRBV5-1 and TRBJ2-6, is as follows: KAGVTQTPRYLIKTRGQQVTLSCSPISGHRSVSWYQQTPGQGLQFLFEYFSETQRNKGNFPGRFSGRQFSNSRSEMNVSTLELGDSALYLCASSLDGNSGANVLTFGAGSRLTVL.

The chain combines TRBV7-2 with TRBJ2-3; D is unclear. This CDR3 has 12 amino acids. Germline lookup yields CDR1 SGHTA and CDR2 FQGNSA. V lost 3 bases to trimming and J lost 6 bases, with 7 bases between them. The CDR3 is CASSLSTDTQYF. DNA of the CDR3: TGTGCCAGCAGCTTGTCTACCGATACGCAGTATTTT.

V is TRBV28 and J is TRBJ2-3, with TRBD2 as a possible D gene (6 bases). The CDR3 has 15 amino acids. Germline CDR1 MDHEN, CDR2 SYDVKM. Trimming left V 6 bases short and J 1 base short, with 14 bases between. The CDR3 is CASSPHGTRTDTQYF. In nucleotides, the CDR3 is TGTGCCAGCAGCCCCCATGGGACTCGCACAGATACGCAGTATTTT.

The chain couples TRBV27 to TRBJ2-5; 10 bases line up with TRBD1. CDR3 length: 15 amino acids. J gave up 5 bases and V 6 bases, and 9 bases lay outside the gene matches. The germline gives CDR1 MNHEY, CDR2 SMNVEV (reference sequence). The CDR3, as DNA: TGTGCCAGCAGGGCCGGGACAGGGGCAGGGGAGACCCAGTACTTC. It yields the protein CASRAGTGAGETQYF.

The rearrangement links TRBV5-1 to TRBJ2-3, with D possibly TRBD1 on 6 matching bases. CDR3 length: 14 amino acids. The ends were cut back, 0 bases at V and 4 bases at J, with 9 bases in the middle. The germline gives CDR1 SGHRS, CDR2 YFSETQ. In DNA, the CDR3 is TGCGCCAGCAGCTTGGACAGGGTCCCAGATACGCAGTATTTT. Encoded protein: CASSLDRVPDTQYF.

Only a few counts were recorded for this clone. The chain joins TRBV19 to TRBJ1-1; perhaps TRBD1 as D (5 bases). The CDR3 is 15 amino acids. Germline lookup yields CDR1 LNHDA and CDR2 SQIVND (reference sequence). V was clipped by 5 bases and J by 1 base, with 14 bases between them. The CDR3: CASSPRGSQNTEAFF. The CDR3 DNA reads TGTGCCAGTAGTCCGCGGGGGAGCCAGAACACTGAAGCTTTCTTT.

V gene TRBV12-3 or TRBV12-4 combines with J gene TRBJ2-3; 8 bases are a match to TRBD2. This CDR3 comprises 12 residues. V gave up 10 bases and J gave up 4 bases; unmatched junction bases: 4. The CDR3 loop reads CATRGGPDTQYF. The CDR3 DNA is TGTGCCACCCGGGGGGGCCCAGATACGCAGTATTTT.

V usage is TRBV5-1 and J usage is TRBJ2-1, with 9 bases fitting TRBD2. With V trimmed by 0 bases and J by 7 bases, 5 bases remained unmatched. The CDR3 runs to 15 residues. Germline CDR1 reads SGHRS; CDR2 reads YFSETQ. The CDR3 DNA reads as TGCGCCAGCAGCTTGGTAGCGGGAGTGAAGAATGAGCAGTTCTTC. Amino acid sequence: CASSLVAGVKNEQFF.

This chain links TRBV7-9 with TRBJ2-5, with 9 bases identical to TRBD1. The CDR3 covers 15 residues. Germline lookup yields CDR1 SEHNR and CDR2 FQNEAQ (reference sequence). J lost 5 bases, V lost 5 bases, and 9 bases had no gene match. CDR3 nucleotide sequence: TGTGCCAGCAGCCCAAGGACAGGGGAAGGGGAGACCCAGTACTTC. It is translated as CASSPRTGEGETQYF.

CDR3 DNA sequence: TGTGCCAGCATGACGGACTTGGGCTACAATGAGCAGTTCTTC. Translating it yields CASMTDLGYNEQFF. The chain links TRBV28 to TRBJ2-1; tentatively, D is TRBD2 (5 bases). Between the trimmed V and J ends, which lost 7 bases and 3 bases, there was a span of 13 bases. Germline V gives CDR1 MDHEN, CDR2 SYDVKM. This CDR3 is built from 14 residues.

The gene calls are TRBV5-4 and TRBJ2-1; 7 positions agree with TRBD2. This CDR3 comprises 16 residues. J lost 0 bases, V lost 0 bases, and 3 bases had no gene match. Germline V gene sequence: CDR1 SGHNT, CDR2 YYREEE (reference sequence). CDR3 bases: TGTGCCAGCAGCTTGGGCGGGGGAAGCTCCTACAATGAGCAGTTCTTC. As protein: CASSLGGGSSYNEQFF.

The J gene is TRBJ1-1, the V gene TRBV19, with D possibly being TRBD1 (5 bases). Germline-derived CDR1 and CDR2 are LNHDA and SQIVND (reference sequence). Deletions cut 3 bases from V and 10 bases from J, with 9 bases between. The CDR3 has 11 amino acids. CDR3: CASSIRTIAFF. CDR3 DNA: TGTGCCAGTAGTATTAGGACAATAGCTTTCTTT.

V usage is TRBV2 and J usage is TRBJ1-4, with no clear D. Germline CDR1 and CDR2: SNHLY and FYNNEI. This CDR3 spans 13 amino acids. Trimming took off 7 bases at V and 2 bases at J, with 8 bases between the two ends. CDR3 residues: CASTGLTNEKLFF. The CDR3, as DNA: TGTGCCAGCACCGGACTTACTAATGAAAAACTGTTTTTT.

The chain recombines TRBV4-2 with TRBJ2-7; no firm D call. Looked up from germline, CDR1 is LGHNA and CDR2 is YNFKEQ. CDR3 length: 14 residues. Trimming cost V 2 bases and J 6 bases, with 14 bases left between them. The CDR3 DNA sequence: TGTGCCAGCAGCCAAACGAGAAGTGCCCGCGAGCAGTACTTC. It yields the protein CASSQTRSAREQYF.

This clone was detected once. The rearrangement joins TRBV7-2 to TRBJ2-1; maybe TRBD2 (5 bases). Germline assignment: CDR1 SGHTA and CDR2 FQGNSA. The CDR3 is made up of 13 amino acids. Deletions cut 1 base from V and 9 bases from J, with 10 bases between. The CDR3: CASSLGTPLEQFF. CDR3 bases: TGTGCCAGCAGCTTAGGGACTCCACTTGAGCAGTTCTTC.

This chain joins TRBV12-3 or TRBV12-4 and TRBJ1-3; no reliable D call. The V gene lost 11 bases and the J gene lost 0 bases, with 8 bases spanning the gap. This CDR3 region has 12 residues. CDR3 protein: CAGLISGNTIYF. The DNA for the CDR3 is TGTGCCGGCCTCATCTCTGGAAACACCATATATTTT.

The V and J genes are TRBV5-4 and TRBJ1-1; D is uncertain. Germline V gene data show CDR1 as SGHNT and CDR2 as YYREEE (reference sequence). The length of the CDR3 is 15 residues. V gave up 1 base and J gave up 0 bases, with 10 bases separating them. This CDR3 is CASSLLSRVNTEAFF. The CDR3 DNA reads as TGTGCCAGCAGCTTGTTGTCCCGGGTGAACACTGAAGCTTTCTTT.

The chain has TRBV7-2 and TRBJ1-6; 8 bases fit TRBD1. The CDR3 loop spans 15 amino acids. Trimming took 5 bases from V and 7 from J; bases not matched to a gene: 7. CDR1 and CDR2 from the germline V gene are SGHTA and FQGNSA. As DNA, the CDR3 is TGTGCCAGCAGCCCCGGACAGGGCAACAATTCACCCCTCCACTTT. Translation: CASSPGQGNNSPLHF.

The V call is TRBV5-8, the J call TRBJ1-5; no clear D. The CDR3 is 15 residues long. V was trimmed by 1 base and J by 0 bases, leaving 8 bases between them. CDR1 and CDR2 (germline): SGHTS, YDEGEE. The CDR3 DNA reads as TGTGCCAGCAGCTTGCGAGATTATAGCAATCAGCCCCAGCATTTT. Translating gives CASSLRDYSNQPQHF.

This clone was seen a few times. The CDR3 loop reads CASSPPPRQPQHF. Written as DNA, the CDR3 is TGTGCCAGCAGCCCCCCGCCTCGGCAGCCCCAGCATTTT. This sequence joins TRBV6-2 or TRBV6-3 and TRBJ1-5; D ambiguous. CDR1 MNHEY and CDR2 SVGEGT come from the germline V gene. V dropped 6 bases and J dropped 7 bases, with 13 bases sitting between them. CDR3 size: 13 residues.

V gene TRBV6-2 or TRBV6-3 combines with J gene TRBJ2-7, with 9 bases identical to TRBD1. The V gene end was trimmed by 5 bases and the J gene end by 0 bases; junction bases not matched to a gene: 11. The CDR3 has 17 amino acids. CDR1 is MNHEY, CDR2 SVGEGT, per germline. The CDR3 coding sequence is TGTGCCAGCAGTCGTCCCGGGACAGGGTCCAGCTCCTACGAGCAGTACTTC. Translation gives CASSRPGTGSSSYEQYF.

This chain uses TRBV7-9 with TRBJ1-2; 9 nucleotides line up with TRBD1. CDR1 and CDR2 from the germline V gene are SEHNR and FQNEAQ (reference sequence). The CDR3 runs 15 residues. The trim removed 3 bases at V and 3 bases at J, leaving 5 bases unmatched. The CDR3 bases are TGTGCCAGCAGCTTGGGGGGACAGGGCGACTATGGCTACACCTTC. Translating gives CASSLGGQGDYGYTF.